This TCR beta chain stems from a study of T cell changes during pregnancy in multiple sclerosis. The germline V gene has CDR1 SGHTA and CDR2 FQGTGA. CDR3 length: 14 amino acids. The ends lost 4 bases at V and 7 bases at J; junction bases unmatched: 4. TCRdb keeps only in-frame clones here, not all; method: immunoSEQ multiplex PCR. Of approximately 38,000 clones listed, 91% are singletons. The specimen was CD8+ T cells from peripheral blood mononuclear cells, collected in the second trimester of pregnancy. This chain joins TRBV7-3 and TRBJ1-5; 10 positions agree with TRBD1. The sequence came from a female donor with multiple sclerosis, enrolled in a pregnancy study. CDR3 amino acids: CASSWDRGHQPQHF. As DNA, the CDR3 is TGTGCCAGCAGCTGGGACAGGGGACACCAGCCCCAGCATTTT.